Presented here are 16 T cell receptor beta chains from one specimen sequenced in a study of metastatic and nonmetastatic thyroid tumors. MiXCR was used by TCRdb to re-call the PCR reads. The table includes 21,000 or so clones, about 16% detected once. Each patient went into thyroid surgery without having received any treatment. Material: blood. The receptors stem from a male donor with papillary thyroid cancer or a benign thyroid nodule (not recorded which). Some clones in this sample may be carry-over from other donors' samples.

This clone was counted at least ten times. The gene calls are TRBV19 and TRBJ1-4, with no clear D. The germline gives CDR1 LNHDA, CDR2 SQIVND (reference sequence). V was pared by 3 bases and J by 2 bases, with 10 bases between. This CDR3 contains 15 residues. CDR3 nucleotide sequence: TGTGCCAGTAGTATGGGAGTGTCTACTAATGAAAAACTGTTTTTT. The encoded protein is CASSMGVSTNEKLFF.

This clone showed up just a few times. The CDR3 spells CSARRPGQGLYEQYF. CDR3 DNA sequence: TGCAGTGCTAGAAGGCCGGGACAGGGGCTTTACGAGCAGTACTTC. This chain joins TRBV20-1 and TRBJ2-7; 10 bases match TRBD1. The CDR3 is 15 amino acids. Trimming removed 2 bases from V and 4 bases from J; junction bases left unmatched: 8. The V gene's germline CDR1 is DFQATT and CDR2 SNEGSKA (reference sequence).

This clone has at least ten counts. This rearrangement joins TRBV7-2 to TRBJ2-5; 13 nucleotides line up with TRBD2. Looked up from germline, CDR1 is SGHTA and CDR2 is FQGNSA. V was clipped by 0 bases and J by 2 bases; unmatched bases: 12. CDR3 length: 20 amino acids. CDR3 coding DNA: TGTGCCAGCAGCTTAGCACTCGGACTAGCGGGAGTAGAGGAGCAAGAGACCCAGTACTTC. Amino acids: CASSLALGLAGVEEQETQYF.

Concerning this clone: One end of the junction fails to match germline, which may point to a read error. The chain combines TRBV7-9 with TRBJ1-6; D remains ambiguous. The CDR3 runs 15 residues. The germline V gene encodes CDR1 SEHNR and CDR2 FQNEAQ (reference sequence). CDR3 region: CVSSPQVECNSPLHF. Written as DNA, the CDR3 is TGTGTCAGCAGCCCCCAGGTCGAATGTAATTCACCCCTCCACTTT.

This clone appeared many times. In DNA form, the CDR3 reads TGTGCCAGTACCCTACAAGTCGCCCACTATGGCTACACCTTC. Protein product: CASTLQVAHYGYTF. The V gene is TRBV19, the J gene TRBJ1-2; D not resolved. V dropped 7 bases and J dropped 3 bases, with 15 bases sitting between them. Germline V gene lookup returns CDR1 LNHDA and CDR2 SQIVND (reference sequence). The CDR3 covers 14 residues.

The chain is built from TRBV28 and TRBJ1-1; 10 bases align to TRBD1. The CDR3 has 13 residues. The germline CDR1 and CDR2 sequences are MDHEN and SYDVKM. With V trimmed by 5 bases and J by 7 bases, 4 bases remained unmatched. The chain's CDR3 is CASSDRGRVEAFF. The CDR3 DNA reads TGTGCCAGCAGTGACAGGGGGCGAGTTGAAGCTTTCTTT.

This clone was picked up many times. This sequence joins TRBV5-1 and TRBJ1-5, with a possible D match to TRBD1 (6 bases). Germline loops: CDR1 SGHRS, CDR2 YFSETQ. The CDR3 runs to 15 residues. V was pared by 3 bases and J by 4 bases, with 14 bases between. CDR3 sequence: CASSSDGQINQPQHF. Here the CDR3 DNA reads TGCGCCAGCAGCTCGGACGGACAGATTAATCAGCCCCAGCATTTT. The whole variable domain, filled in from reference TRBV5-1 and TRBJ1-5, reads KAGVTQTPRYLIKTRGQQVTLSCSPISGHRSVSWYQQTPGQGLQFLFEYFSETQRNKGNFPGRFSGRQFSNSRSEMNVSTLELGDSALYLCASSSDGQINQPQHFGDGTRLSIL.

The chain couples TRBV19 to TRBJ1-2; D not resolved. The CDR3 covers 11 residues. Germline lookup yields CDR1 LNHDA and CDR2 SQIVND (reference sequence). The DNA for the CDR3 is TGTGGCTGTACTTCGGCGAACGGCTACACCTTC. Translation: CGCTSANGYTF.

This sequence joins TRBV11-2 and TRBJ2-7; 11 nucleotides match TRBD1. The CDR3 sequence is 15 residues long. With V trimmed by 7 bases and J by 4 bases, 9 bases remained unmatched. Germline loops: CDR1 SGHAT, CDR2 FQNNGV. The CDR3 sequence: CASTLSGTGGYEQYF. In DNA form, the CDR3 reads TGTGCCAGCACTTTGTCCGGGACAGGGGGATACGAGCAGTACTTC.

In this sample, this clone turned up many times. The chain combines TRBV5-6 with TRBJ2-4; D perhaps matches TRBD2 (5 bases). V was clipped by 3 bases and J by 6 bases, with 13 bases between them. The germline CDR1 and CDR2 sequences are SGHDT and YYEEEE. The CDR3 is made up of 14 amino acids. CDR3 protein: CASSWYRDPNIQYF. DNA for the CDR3: TGTGCCAGCAGCTGGTACCGGGATCCAAACATTCAGTACTTC.

The table lists this clone with many counts. J is TRBJ2-7 and V is TRBV7-9; TRBD1 aligns across 8 bases. The germline V gene has CDR1 SEHNR and CDR2 FQNEAQ (reference sequence). Trimming cost V 3 bases and J 5 bases; bases outside gene matches: 6. There are 14 residues in the CDR3. The CDR3 DNA reads TGTGCCAGCAGCTTCGGACAGGGATACCACGAGCAGTACTTC. It encodes CASSFGQGYHEQYF.

In this sample, this clone turned up many times. The chain recombines TRBV29-1 with TRBJ1-1; D may be TRBD1 (5 bases). Looked up from germline, CDR1 is SQVTM and CDR2 is ANQGSEA. V lost 4 bases and J lost 0, with 15 bases in between. This CDR3 contains 15 residues. In nucleotides, the CDR3 is TGCAGCGTTGCCCCCGGTTGGGGGATGAACACTGAAGCTTTCTTT. Translated: CSVAPGWGMNTEAFF.

This clone was picked up many times. This chain links TRBV28 with TRBJ1-5; 7 bases are shared with TRBD1. CDR1 and CDR2 from the germline V gene are MDHEN and SYDVKM. This CDR3 is built from 14 residues. V shed 7 bases, J shed 3 bases, and the junction held 6 bases outside the gene matches. This CDR3 reads CASIPGQVNQPQHF. The CDR3 DNA reads TGTGCCAGCATCCCCGGACAGGTCAATCAGCCCCAGCATTTT.

The sample holds many counts of this clone. The chain couples TRBV2 to TRBJ1-5; no clear D. Looked up from germline, CDR1 is SNHLY and CDR2 is FYNNEI. The CDR3 is 14 amino acids. Trimming removed 7 bases from V and 2 bases from J, with 12 bases in between. CDR3 amino acids: CASTPDQGNQPQHF. The CDR3, as DNA: TGTGCCAGCACCCCAGACCAGGGCAATCAGCCCCAGCATTTT.

The chain carries TRBV20-1 and TRBJ1-1, with D possibly being TRBD1 (5 bases). The CDR3 is 14 residues long. The V gene lost 2 bases and the J gene lost 5 bases, with 15 bases spanning the gap. Germline V lookup: CDR1 DFQATT, CDR2 SNEGSKA (reference sequence). CDR3: CSARYDSTGTEAFF. DNA for the CDR3: TGCAGTGCTAGATACGACAGTACTGGGACTGAAGCTTTCTTT.

This clone was counted many times. The CDR3 reads CASSQEKSGRASRENIQYF. Here the CDR3 DNA reads TGCGCCAGCAGCCAAGAAAAAAGCGGGAGGGCCTCACGGGAAAACATTCAGTACTTC. The gene calls are TRBV4-1 and TRBJ2-4, with TRBD2 matching over 10 bases. Germline V gene sequence: CDR1 MGHRA, CDR2 YSYEKL. The CDR3 contains 19 residues. Trimming at V came to 0 bases and at J to 5 bases, leaving 13 bases not matched to a gene.